One sample yielded the 20 T cell receptor beta chains listed below, sequenced in a study of blood T cells in healthy people across ages. A sample-barcoded 5' primer and a J-beta primer mix were used in a second PCR of about 6 to 11 cycles. TCRdb re-called the 5' RACE reads with MiXCR, one entry per CDR3 protein. The sample lists over 500,000 distinct CDR3 sequences; roughly a quarter were seen once. The same data also went into a second study, on T cells of mothers and their children.

Sequences were obtained from blood. Receptor source: a boy aged 2 to 10 in good health.

The table lists this clonotype with a few counts. The chain recombines TRBV10-2 with TRBJ1-1; the D gene is possibly TRBD1 (6 bases). CDR3 length: 19 amino acids. Looked up from germline, CDR1 is WSHSY and CDR2 is SAAADI. The V end was cut by 0 bases, the J end by 1 base, with 21 bases between. This CDR3 reads CASSESRQASGYRNTEAFF. The CDR3 nucleotides are TGCGCCAGCAGTGAGTCTAGACAGGCCTCGGGGTACCGGAACACTGAAGCTTTCTTT.

This rearrangement joins TRBV10-3 to TRBJ2-4; D remains unclear. V lost 0 bases and J 11 bases, leaving 8 bases between the germline ends. This CDR3 is built from 12 residues. Germline assignment: CDR1 ENHRY and CDR2 SYGVKD. The DNA of the CDR3 is TGTGCCATCAGTGAGTCACCGGAGCTTCAGTACTTC. Residues: CAISESPELQYF.

This chain joins TRBV4-2 and TRBJ2-4, with D possibly being TRBD1 (6 bases). From germline, CDR1 is LGHNA and CDR2 YNFKEQ. The CDR3 is made up of 18 amino acids. V shed 0 bases and J shed 0 bases, with 15 bases lying between them. This CDR3 reads CASSQDGGQQLAKNIQYF. CDR3 DNA: TGTGCCAGCAGCCAAGATGGAGGACAGCAACTAGCCAAAAACATTCAGTACTTC.

This clonotype turned up a few times. The rearrangement joins TRBV6-5 to TRBJ1-1, with unresolved D. Germline lookup yields CDR1 MNHEY and CDR2 SVGAGI. Trimming removed 0 bases at V and 1 base at J, with 9 bases between. This CDR3 contains 15 residues. The CDR3 bases are TGTGCCAGCAGTTACTCGAATCCAGGGAACACTGAAGCTTTCTTT. Residues: CASSYSNPGNTEAFF.

The V and J genes are TRBV20-1 and TRBJ2-5; D is perhaps TRBD2 (5 bases). V was trimmed by 6 bases and J by 5 bases, leaving 10 bases between them. CDR1 and CDR2 from the germline V gene are DFQATT and SNEGSKA (reference sequence). This CDR3 is built from 11 residues. In DNA form, the CDR3 reads TGCAGTGCCACCTCGGGGGAGACCCAGTACTTC. Residues: CSATSGETQYF.

The V gene is TRBV6-5, the J gene TRBJ2-2; the D is unclear. Germline CDR1 and CDR2: MNHEY and SVGAGI. Trimming took 6 bases from V and 0 from J, leaving 5 bases between them. This CDR3 contains 13 residues. CDR3 DNA: TGTGCCAGCAGCGTTACGAACACCGGGGAGCTGTTTTTT. Protein product: CASSVTNTGELFF.

In its sample, this clonotype was seen a few times. This rearrangement joins TRBV25-1 to TRBJ2-4; D remains unclear. The CDR3 covers 17 residues. V lost 2 bases to trimming and J lost 1 base, with 15 bases between them. Germline CDR1 and CDR2: MGHDK and SYGVNS. The CDR3 DNA sequence: TGTGCCAGCAGTGAAACTGGTTACGACCTCGCCAAAAACATTCAGTACTTC. This translates into CASSETGYDLAKNIQYF.

The table lists this clonotype with many counts. The V call is TRBV12-3 or TRBV12-4, the J call TRBJ2-7; 12 bases align to TRBD2. The V gene end was trimmed by 6 bases and the J gene end by 1 base; junction bases not matched to a gene: 4. The CDR3 extends over 15 amino acids. The CDR3 loop is CASSLAGGRSYEQYF. CDR3 DNA: TGTGCCAGCAGCCTAGCGGGAGGGAGGTCCTACGAGCAGTACTTC.

This clonotype turned up a few times. This rearrangement joins TRBV20-1 to TRBJ2-5, with 7 bases lining up with TRBD1. CDR1 is DFQATT and CDR2 is SNEGSKA in the germline V gene (reference sequence). CDR3 size: 15 residues. V was clipped by 6 bases and J by 5 bases; unmatched bases: 15. CDR3 in amino acids: CSARDSSKPWETQYF. Here the CDR3 DNA reads TGCAGTGCCCGGGACAGTTCAAAACCGTGGGAGACCCAGTACTTC.

This clonotype was detected a few times. The genes are TRBV20-1 and TRBJ2-4; D perhaps matches TRBD1 (6 bases). V lost 5 bases to trimming and J lost 10 bases, with 9 bases between them. Germline CDR1 reads DFQATT; CDR2 reads SNEGSKA (reference sequence). The CDR3 totals 10 residues. CDR3 DNA: TGCAGTGCTTTAACAGGGATTCAGTACTTC. This encodes CSALTGIQYF.

This clonotype turned up a few times. This rearrangement joins TRBV27 to TRBJ2-7, with TRBD1 matching 9 bases. Trimming took 8 bases from V and 3 from J; bases not matched to a gene: 14. CDR1 is MNHEY and CDR2 is SMNVEV in the germline V gene (reference sequence). There are 16 residues in the CDR3. Here the CDR3 DNA reads TGTGCCAGCCGACTAGGGAAGGGACAGGGAAACTACGAGCAGTACTTC. This translates into CASRLGKGQGNYEQYF.

The rearrangement links TRBV27 to TRBJ2-7; D remains ambiguous. The V end was cut by 3 bases, the J end by 2 bases, with 11 bases between. Germline values: CDR1 MNHEY, CDR2 SMNVEV (reference sequence). This CDR3 has 14 amino acids. CDR3 nucleotides: TGTGCCAGCAGTTTCCACTCAGGCACCTACGAGCAGTACTTC. This encodes CASSFHSGTYEQYF.

The gene calls are TRBV4-1 and TRBJ1-3; D is undetermined. Germline V CDR1 and CDR2: MGHRA, YSYEKL. Trimming removed 0 bases at V and 2 bases at J, with 8 bases between. The CDR3 runs to 15 residues. CDR3 loop: CASSQDRQAGNTIYF. Written as DNA, the CDR3 is TGCGCCAGCAGCCAAGATCGGCAGGCTGGAAACACCATATATTTT.

CDR3 in amino acids: CASSRDRHTDTQYF. In nucleotides, the CDR3 is TGTGCCAGCAGCCGGGACAGGCACACAGATACGCAGTATTTT. The chain couples TRBV7-2 to TRBJ2-3; 8 nucleotides align to TRBD1. This CDR3 spans 14 amino acids. V dropped 5 bases and J dropped 2; count of bases not matched to a gene: 3. In germline, CDR1 is SGHTA, CDR2 FQGNSA.

The chain has TRBV29-1 and TRBJ2-3, with TRBD1 matching 8 bases. Trimming at V came to 6 bases and at J to 0 bases, leaving 11 bases not matched to a gene. Germline V CDR1 and CDR2: SQVTM, ANQGSEA. This CDR3 spans 16 amino acids. CDR3 sequence reads: CSVAYRGIHSTDTQYF. As DNA, the CDR3 is TGCAGCGTGGCTTACAGGGGGATCCATAGCACAGATACGCAGTATTTT.

This clonotype showed up just a few times. The chain has TRBV6-5 and TRBJ1-4; a weak D match, TRBD1 (5 bases). V dropped 6 bases and J dropped 3 bases, with 14 bases sitting between them. CDR3 size: 15 residues. Germline V gene lookup returns CDR1 MNHEY and CDR2 SVGAGI. CDR3 sequence: CASRNTGVANEKLFF. The CDR3 bases are TGTGCCAGCAGGAATACGGGGGTGGCTAATGAAAAACTGTTTTTT.

This clonotype was counted a few times. J is TRBJ2-3 and V is TRBV4-1; D is possibly TRBD2 (5 bases). The CDR3 spans 15 residues. Germline assignment: CDR1 MGHRA and CDR2 YSYEKL. V was clipped by 1 base and J by 1 base, with 9 bases between them. CDR3 amino acids: CASSQGQAGTDTQYF. CDR3 nucleotides: TGCGCCAGCAGCCAAGGACAAGCGGGCACAGATACGCAGTATTTT.

The V and J genes are TRBV7-2 and TRBJ2-2; the match to TRBD2 covers 9 bases. The junction had 6 bases not matched to a gene; V was cut back by 5 bases and J by 2 bases. Germline values: CDR1 SGHTA, CDR2 FQGNSA. The CDR3 totals 16 residues. The CDR3 sequence: CASSPRLAVNTGELFF. The CDR3 nucleotides read TGTGCCAGCAGCCCGAGACTAGCGGTTAACACCGGGGAGCTGTTTTTT.

This clonotype turned up a few times. The chain is built from TRBV5-1 and TRBJ1-4; no reliable D call. Deletions cut 0 bases from V and 4 bases from J, with 7 bases between. This CDR3 has 14 residues. Germline CDR1 is SGHRS and CDR2 is YFSETQ. As DNA, the CDR3 is TGCGCCAGCAGCTTGGACAGCCTTAATGAAAAACTGTTTTTT. Amino acids: CASSLDSLNEKLFF.

V gene TRBV4-1 combines with J gene TRBJ2-3; D possibly uses TRBD1 or TRBD2 (6 bases each). The V gene lost 1 base and the J gene lost 2 bases, with 16 bases spanning the gap. Germline V gene data show CDR1 as MGHRA and CDR2 as YSYEKL. CDR3 length: 17 residues. The CDR3 sequence: CASSQATGAANTDTQYF. The CDR3 bases are TGCGCCAGCAGCCAAGCGACGGGGGCGGCTAACACAGATACGCAGTATTTT.